This T cell receptor beta chain was obtained from a study of T cells in Graves' hyperthyroidism and ophthalmopathy. The germline V gene encodes CDR1 SNHLY and CDR2 FYNNEI. The V end was cut by 6 bases, the J end by 0 bases, with 10 bases between. The CDR3 covers 14 residues. There are many counts of this clonotype. Its cognate antigen is unknown. Study-wide findings and caveats: Most expanded thyroid clonotypes above 0.001 recurred in blood.

There were TCR beta CDR3 regions amplified from RNA transcripts. The primer set for the first-round RT-PCR of the TCR CDR3 was HTBI. One entry per CDR3 protein, called by TCRdb with MiXCR from the multiplex PCR reads. Of around 97,000 distinct CDR3 sequences listed, 47% were seen once; the top ten hold roughly 26%. The TCR was taken from a man aged 35-49 years with Graves' hyperthyroidism. Sequenced material: blood. The rearrangement joins TRBV2 to TRBJ2-3; weak D call: TRBD2 (6 bases). CDR3 in DNA: TGTGCCAGCAGGGTTAGCGGTAGCACAGATACGCAGTATTTT. It translates to CASRVSGSTDTQYF.